This is a list of T cell receptor beta chains from one sample in a study of blood T cell repertoires in COVID-19. TCRdb's table, derived via immunoSEQ multiplex PCR, lists solely in-frame clones and lacks some. The table shows fewer than 200,000 clones, with about four fifths occurring only once. The sequencing input was peripheral blood. The receptors were sampled from a woman over 75 with acute or convalescent COVID-19. The CDR3 runs from the conserved cysteine through the conserved F or W. The order of the fields is CDR3 protein, CDR3 DNA, clone size, V gene, J gene, D gene. A D gene is named only where the DNA matches it firmly. Size values are once, few and many counts, or a class for expanded clones, and some rows have none.

CDR3 protein: CASSYGGTGPSYEQYF
CDR3 DNA: TGTGCCAGCAGTTACGGAGGGACAGGTCCTTCCTACGAGCAGTACTTC
clone size: NA
V gene: TRBV6-2/TRBV6-3
J gene: TRBJ2-7
D gene: TRBD1

CDR3 protein: CASRGGQGLGTQYF
CDR3 DNA: TGTGCCAGCAGAGGGGGACAGGGGTTGGGGACCCAGTACTTC
clone size: many
V gene: TRBV6-5
J gene: TRBJ2-5
D gene: TRBD1

CDR3 protein: CASTRAGLWETQYF
CDR3 DNA: TGTGCCAGCACCCGAGCGGGACTTTGGGAGACCCAGTACTTC
clone size: NA
V gene: TRBV7-8
J gene: TRBJ2-5
D gene: TRBD2

CDR3 protein: CSAEAYTEAFF
CDR3 DNA: TGCAGTGCTGAAGCCTACACTGAAGCTTTCTTT
clone size: NA
V gene: TRBV20-1
J gene: TRBJ1-1
D gene: NA

CDR3 protein: CASSLVSQETQYF
CDR3 DNA: TGCGCCAGCAGCTTGGTTAGTCAAGAGACCCAGTACTTC
clone size: NA
V gene: TRBV5-1
J gene: TRBJ2-5
D gene: NA

CDR3 protein: CASSQGTGLGYTF
CDR3 DNA: TGTGCCAGCAGCCAAGGGACAGGTCTAGGCTACACCTTC
clone size: once
V gene: TRBV7-2
J gene: TRBJ1-2
D gene: TRBD1

CDR3 protein: CASSLYGRLPQETQYF
CDR3 DNA: TGTGCCAGCAGCTTATATGGCAGACTGCCCCAAGAGACCCAGTACTTC
clone size: NA
V gene: TRBV7-2
J gene: TRBJ2-5
D gene: NA

CDR3 protein: CASREGTSTDTQYF
CDR3 DNA: TGTGCCAGCAGGGAGGGAACTAGCACAGATACGCAGTATTTT
clone size: few
V gene: TRBV7-2
J gene: TRBJ2-3
D gene: NA

CDR3 protein: CASSVDGGADEQYF
CDR3 DNA: TGTGCCAGCAGTGTGGACGGGGGGGCCGACGAGCAGTACTTC
clone size: NA
V gene: TRBV6-4
J gene: TRBJ2-7
D gene: TRBD2

CDR3 protein: CASRGRENTGELFF
CDR3 DNA: TGCGCCAGCCGAGGACGGGAGAACACCGGGGAGCTGTTTTTT
clone size: NA
V gene: TRBV5-1
J gene: TRBJ2-2
D gene: NA

CDR3 protein: CASSLDADQPQHF
CDR3 DNA: TGTGCCAGCAGCTTGGATGCAGATCAGCCCCAGCATTTT
clone size: NA
V gene: TRBV5-4
J gene: TRBJ1-5
D gene: NA

CDR3 protein: CASSWTSATGELFF
CDR3 DNA: TGTGCCAGCAGTTGGACTAGCGCGACCGGGGAGCTGTTTTTT
clone size: NA
V gene: TRBV28
J gene: TRBJ2-2
D gene: TRBD2

CDR3 protein: CASSLGDRPNEKLFF
CDR3 DNA: TGTGCCAGCAGCTTAGGGGACAGACCGAATGAAAAACTGTTTTTT
clone size: NA
V gene: TRBV7-2
J gene: TRBJ1-4
D gene: TRBD1

CDR3 protein: CASSLVNYEQYF
CDR3 DNA: TGCGCCAGCAGCTTGGTCAACTACGAGCAGTACTTC
clone size: NA
V gene: TRBV5-1
J gene: TRBJ2-7
D gene: NA

CDR3 protein: CASSLGQGHQPQHF
CDR3 DNA: TGTGCCAGCAGTCTGGGACAGGGGCATCAGCCCCAGCATTTT
clone size: NA
V gene: TRBV2
J gene: TRBJ1-5
D gene: TRBD1

CDR3 protein: CASSGDPGQGASWQFF
CDR3 DNA: TGTGCCAGCAGTGGGGACCCGGGACAGGGGGCCAGTTGGCAGTTCTTC
clone size: NA
V gene: TRBV2
J gene: TRBJ2-1
D gene: TRBD1

CDR3 protein: CASSKDREGSQYF
CDR3 DNA: TGTGCCAGTAGTAAGGACAGGGAGGGGTCGCAGTATTTT
clone size: NA
V gene: TRBV19
J gene: TRBJ2-3
D gene: NA

CDR3 protein: CASSLAGQGSFSPLHF
CDR3 DNA: TGTGCCAGCAGCTTAGCGGGACAGGGATCTTTTTCACCCCTCCACTTT
clone size: once
V gene: TRBV7-2
J gene: TRBJ1-6
D gene: TRBD1

CDR3 protein: CASSITSGNSYEQYF
CDR3 DNA: TGTGCCAGCAGTATTACTAGCGGGAACTCCTACGAGCAGTACTTC
clone size: NA
V gene: TRBV6-5
J gene: TRBJ2-7
D gene: TRBD2

CDR3 protein: CASSRGRPYNEQFF
CDR3 DNA: TGTGCCAGTAGTCGCGGGAGACCCTACAATGAGCAGTTCTTC
clone size: NA
V gene: TRBV19
J gene: TRBJ2-1
D gene: TRBD2

CDR3 protein: CASSPIGLVQETQYF
CDR3 DNA: TGTGCCAGCAGCCCCATCGGACTAGTCCAAGAGACCCAGTACTTC
clone size: NA
V gene: TRBV7-2
J gene: TRBJ2-5
D gene: TRBD2

CDR3 protein: CAIRGDSGNSNQPQHF
CDR3 DNA: TGTGCCATCAGGGGGGACTCTGGCAACAGCAATCAGCCCCAGCATTTT
clone size: NA
V gene: TRBV10-3
J gene: TRBJ1-5
D gene: NA

CDR3 protein: CASRTGDRSPLHF
CDR3 DNA: TGTGCCAGCCGGACAGGGGATCGGTCACCCCTCCACTTT
clone size: NA
V gene: TRBV2
J gene: TRBJ1-6
D gene: TRBD1